This is a list of T cell receptor beta chains from one sample in a study of response to subunit inactivated influenza vaccine. TCRdb analysed the RT-PCR reads with MiXCR anew, one entry per CDR3 protein. The sample carries hundreds of thousands of distinct CDR3 sequences, more than 11% recorded once. This specimen was PBMCs from blood, taken 14 days before vaccination. The source is a middle-aged man who received an inactivated influenza vaccine. The CDR3 runs from the conserved cysteine through the conserved F or W. The D gene is left open where the match is weak. Not every row has a clone size; where given, it reads once, few, many or a size class.

TRBJ2-3 | TRBD2 | many | TRBV29-1 | CSVDGTSGAHTDTQYF | TGCAGCGTTGATGGTACTAGCGGGGCACACACAGATACGCAGTATTTT
TRBJ2-1 | - | - | TRBV12-3/TRBV12-4 | CASSLRGGGKNEQFF | TGTGCCAGCAGTTTAAGGGGGGGGGGCAAGAATGAGCAGTTCTTC
TRBJ2-7 | - | - | TRBV4-3 | CASSQDSRESPYEQYF | TGCGCCAGCAGCCAAGATTCCAGGGAATCCCCCTACGAGCAGTACTTC
TRBJ1-2 | - | few | TRBV12-3/TRBV12-4 | CASRGGTPLSYGYTF | TGTGCCAGCAGGGGGGGGACACCCCTTAGCTATGGCTACACCTTC
TRBJ2-1 | TRBD1 | - | TRBV3-1 | CASSQDWGQGAAYNEQFF | TGTGCCAGCAGCCAAGATTGGGGACAGGGGGCCGCCTACAATGAGCAGTTCTTC
TRBJ2-7 | - | many | TRBV29-1 | CSVVGRGHEQYF | TGCAGCGTTGTAGGGAGAGGCCACGAGCAGTACTTC
TRBJ2-6 | - | few | TRBV12-3/TRBV12-4 | CASRSTGANVLTF | TGTGCCAGCAGAAGTACTGGGGCCAACGTCCTGACTTTC
TRBJ2-5 | - | - | TRBV10-3 | CAIRGAAQQETQYF | TGTGCCATCAGAGGCGCAGCGCAGCAAGAGACCCAGTACTTC
TRBJ1-2 | - | many | TRBV5-1 | CASSLYGNGYTF | TGCGCCAGCAGCTTGTACGGGAATGGCTACACCTTC
TRBJ2-3 | - | many | TRBV7-2 | CASSLNFLRLTDTQYF | TGTGCCAGCAGCTTAAATTTCCTTAGATTGACAGATACGCAGTATTTT
TRBJ2-7 | - | many | TRBV11-2 | CASSGGNYEQYF | TGTGCCAGCAGCGGAGGGAACTACGAGCAGTACTTC
TRBJ1-2 | TRBD1 | few | TRBV20-1 | CSASSRDRTGYTF | TGCAGTGCTAGTTCCCGGGACAGGACGGGCTACACCTTC
TRBJ2-1 | TRBD2 | - | TRBV27 | CASSQGLAVEQFF | TGTGCCAGCAGTCAAGGACTAGCAGTTGAGCAGTTCTTC
TRBJ2-7 | - | few | TRBV2 | CASTYDSYEQYF | TGTGCCAGCACCTACGACTCCTACGAGCAGTACTTC
TRBJ2-1 | - | - | TRBV12-3/TRBV12-4 | CASSLVVSLGKNEQFF | TGTGCCAGCAGTTTAGTTGTTAGTTTGGGGAAAAATGAGCAGTTCTTC
TRBJ2-3 | - | few | TRBV5-6 | CASRGSPWGTDTQYF | TGTGCCAGCAGGGGATCTCCGTGGGGCACAGATACGCAGTATTTT
TRBJ2-7 | - | few | TRBV30 | CAWSLGHAYEQYF | TGTGCCTGGAGTCTAGGACATGCCTACGAGCAGTACTTC